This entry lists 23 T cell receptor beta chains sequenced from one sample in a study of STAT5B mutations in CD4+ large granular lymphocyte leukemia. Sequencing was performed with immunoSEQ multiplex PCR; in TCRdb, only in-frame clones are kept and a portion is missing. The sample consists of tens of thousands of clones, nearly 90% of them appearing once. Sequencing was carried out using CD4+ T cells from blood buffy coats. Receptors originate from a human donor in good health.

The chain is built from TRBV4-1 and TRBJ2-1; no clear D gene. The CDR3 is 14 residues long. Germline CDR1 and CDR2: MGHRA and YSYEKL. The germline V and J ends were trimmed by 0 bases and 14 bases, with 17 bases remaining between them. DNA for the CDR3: TGCGCCAGCAGCCAAGAAGGCACAATGAATGCGGAGTTCTTC. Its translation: CASSQEGTMNAEFF.

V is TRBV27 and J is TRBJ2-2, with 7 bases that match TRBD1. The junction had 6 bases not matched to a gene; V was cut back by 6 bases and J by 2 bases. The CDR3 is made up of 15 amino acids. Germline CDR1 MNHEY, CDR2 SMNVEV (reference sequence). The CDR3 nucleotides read TGTGCCAGCAGCCGGGGACAGAGAAACACCGGGGAGCTGTTTTTT. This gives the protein CASSRGQRNTGELFF.

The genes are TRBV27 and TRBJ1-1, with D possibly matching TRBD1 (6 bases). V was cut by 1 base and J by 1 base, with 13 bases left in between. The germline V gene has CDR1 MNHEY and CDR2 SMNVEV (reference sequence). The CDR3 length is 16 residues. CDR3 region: CASSLLSRGPNTEAFF. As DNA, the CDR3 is TGTGCCAGCAGTTTATTGTCTCGGGGGCCGAACACTGAAGCTTTCTTT.

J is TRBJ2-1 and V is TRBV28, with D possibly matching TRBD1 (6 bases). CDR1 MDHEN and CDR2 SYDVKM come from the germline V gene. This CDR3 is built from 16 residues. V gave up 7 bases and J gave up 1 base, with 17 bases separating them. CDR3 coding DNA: TGTGCCAGCACATCGATTACAGGGCCGTCCTACAATGAGCAGTTCTTC. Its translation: CASTSITGPSYNEQFF.

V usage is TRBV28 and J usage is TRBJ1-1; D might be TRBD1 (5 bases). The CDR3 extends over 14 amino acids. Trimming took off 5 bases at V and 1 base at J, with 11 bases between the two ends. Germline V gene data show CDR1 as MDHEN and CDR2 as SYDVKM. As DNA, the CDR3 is TGTGCCAGCAGTACCGGGACGAAGAACACTGAAGCTTTCTTT. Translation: CASSTGTKNTEAFF.

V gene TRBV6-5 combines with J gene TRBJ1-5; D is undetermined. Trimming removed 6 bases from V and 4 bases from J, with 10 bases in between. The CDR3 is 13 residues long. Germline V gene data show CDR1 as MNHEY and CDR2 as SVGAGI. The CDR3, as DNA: TGTGCCAGCAGGCCGAATGGGAATCAGCCCCAGCATTTT. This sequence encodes CASRPNGNQPQHF.

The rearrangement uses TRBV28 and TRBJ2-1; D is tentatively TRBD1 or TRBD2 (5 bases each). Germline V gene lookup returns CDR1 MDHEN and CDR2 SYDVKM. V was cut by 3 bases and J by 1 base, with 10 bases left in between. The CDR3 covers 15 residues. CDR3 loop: CASSFGAVSYNEQFF. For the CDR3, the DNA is TGTGCCAGCAGTTTCGGGGCCGTTTCCTACAATGAGCAGTTCTTC.

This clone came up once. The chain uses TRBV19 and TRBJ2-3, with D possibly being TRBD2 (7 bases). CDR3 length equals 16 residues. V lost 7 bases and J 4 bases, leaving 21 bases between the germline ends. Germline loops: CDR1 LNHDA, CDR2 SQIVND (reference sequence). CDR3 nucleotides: TGTGCCAGTACCCTCCGCGGGGGCGGGAGCTCAGATACGCAGTATTTT. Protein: CASTLRGGGSSDTQYF. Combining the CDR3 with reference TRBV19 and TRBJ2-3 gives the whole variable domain DGGITQSPKYLFRKEGQNVTLSCEQNLNHDAMYWYRQDPGQGLRLIYYSQIVNDFQKGDIAEGYSVSREKKESFPLTVTSAQKNPTAFYLCASTLRGGGSSDTQYFGPGTRLTVL.

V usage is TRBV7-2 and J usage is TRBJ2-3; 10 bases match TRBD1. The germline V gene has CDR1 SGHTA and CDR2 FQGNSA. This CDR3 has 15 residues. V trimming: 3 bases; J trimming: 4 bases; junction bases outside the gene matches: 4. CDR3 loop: CASSFDRGRSDTQYF. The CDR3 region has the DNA TGTGCCAGCAGCTTTGACAGGGGGCGCTCAGATACGCAGTATTTT.

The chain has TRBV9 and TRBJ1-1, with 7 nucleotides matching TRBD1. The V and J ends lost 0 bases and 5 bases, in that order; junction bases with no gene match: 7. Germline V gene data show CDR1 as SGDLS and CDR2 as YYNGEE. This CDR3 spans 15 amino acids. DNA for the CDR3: TGTGCCAGCAGCGTAGCGGGGGACAGAGGGACTGAAGCTTTCTTT. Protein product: CASSVAGDRGTEAFF.

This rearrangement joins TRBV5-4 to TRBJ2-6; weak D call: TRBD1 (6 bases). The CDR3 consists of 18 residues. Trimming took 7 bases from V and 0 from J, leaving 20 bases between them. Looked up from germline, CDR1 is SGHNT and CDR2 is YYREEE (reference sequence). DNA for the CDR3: TGTGCCAGCCATTCTAAAGGGGGACCCCTCTCTGGGGCCAACGTCCTGACTTTC. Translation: CASHSKGGPLSGANVLTF.

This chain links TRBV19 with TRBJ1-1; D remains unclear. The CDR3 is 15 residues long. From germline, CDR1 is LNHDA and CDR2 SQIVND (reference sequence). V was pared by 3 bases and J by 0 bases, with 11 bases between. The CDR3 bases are TGTGCCAGTAGTATCCCGACCTCAGTGAACACTGAAGCTTTCTTT. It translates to CASSIPTSVNTEAFF.

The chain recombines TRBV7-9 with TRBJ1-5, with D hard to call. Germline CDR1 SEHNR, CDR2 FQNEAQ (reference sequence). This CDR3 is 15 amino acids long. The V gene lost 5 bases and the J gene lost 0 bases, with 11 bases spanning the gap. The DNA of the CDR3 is TGTGCCAGCAGCCAACCGTTGGCTAGCAATCAGCCCCAGCATTTT. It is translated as CASSQPLASNQPQHF.

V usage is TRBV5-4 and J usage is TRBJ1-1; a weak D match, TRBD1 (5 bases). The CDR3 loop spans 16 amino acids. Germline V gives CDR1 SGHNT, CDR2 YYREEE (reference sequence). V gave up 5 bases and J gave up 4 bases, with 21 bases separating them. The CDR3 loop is CASRAGTSGMGTEAFF. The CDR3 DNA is TGTGCCAGCAGGGCCGGGACCTCCGGGATGGGCACTGAAGCTTTCTTT.

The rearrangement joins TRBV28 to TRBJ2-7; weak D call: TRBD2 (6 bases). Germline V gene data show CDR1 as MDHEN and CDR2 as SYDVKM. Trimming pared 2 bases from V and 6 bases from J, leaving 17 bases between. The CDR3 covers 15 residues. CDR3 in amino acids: CASSLPGSHGGEQYF. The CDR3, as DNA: TGTGCCAGCAGTTTACCCGGGAGCCACGGGGGCGAGCAGTACTTC. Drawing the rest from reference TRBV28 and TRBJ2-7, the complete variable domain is DVKVTQSSRYLVKRTGEKVFLECVQDMDHENMFWYRQDPGLGLRLIYFSYDVKMKEKGDIPEGYSVSREKKERFSLILESASTNQTSMYLCASSLPGSHGGEQYFGPGTRLTVT.

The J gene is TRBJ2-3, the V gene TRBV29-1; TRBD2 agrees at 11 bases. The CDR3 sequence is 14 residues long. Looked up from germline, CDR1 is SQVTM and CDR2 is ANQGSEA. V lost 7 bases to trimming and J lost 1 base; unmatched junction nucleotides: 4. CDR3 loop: CSAPTSGGTDTQYF. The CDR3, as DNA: TGCAGCGCTCCGACTAGCGGGGGCACAGATACGCAGTATTTT.

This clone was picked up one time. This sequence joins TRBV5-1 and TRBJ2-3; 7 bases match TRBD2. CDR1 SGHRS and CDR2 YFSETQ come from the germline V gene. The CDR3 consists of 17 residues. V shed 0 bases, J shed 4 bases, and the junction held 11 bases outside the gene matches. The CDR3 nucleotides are TGCGCCAGCAGCTTGGCCCGATGGGAGGGGAGGGCAGATACGCAGTATTTT. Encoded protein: CASSLARWEGRADTQYF. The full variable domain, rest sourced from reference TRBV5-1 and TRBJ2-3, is KAGVTQTPRYLIKTRGQQVTLSCSPISGHRSVSWYQQTPGQGLQFLFEYFSETQRNKGNFPGRFSGRQFSNSRSEMNVSTLELGDSALYLCASSLARWEGRADTQYFGPGTRLTVL.

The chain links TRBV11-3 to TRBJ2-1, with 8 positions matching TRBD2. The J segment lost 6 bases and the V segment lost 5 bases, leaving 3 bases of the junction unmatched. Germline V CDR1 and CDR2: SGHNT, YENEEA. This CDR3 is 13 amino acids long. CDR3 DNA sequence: TGTGCCAGCAGCACCGGACTAGCCAATGAGCAGTTCTTC. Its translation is CASSTGLANEQFF.

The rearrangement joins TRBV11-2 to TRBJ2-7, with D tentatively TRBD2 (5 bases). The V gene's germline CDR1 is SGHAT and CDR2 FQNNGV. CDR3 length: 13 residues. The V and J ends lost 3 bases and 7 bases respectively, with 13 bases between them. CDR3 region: CASSLIPSGEQYF. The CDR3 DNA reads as TGTGCCAGCAGCTTGATACCCTCGGGGGAGCAGTACTTC.

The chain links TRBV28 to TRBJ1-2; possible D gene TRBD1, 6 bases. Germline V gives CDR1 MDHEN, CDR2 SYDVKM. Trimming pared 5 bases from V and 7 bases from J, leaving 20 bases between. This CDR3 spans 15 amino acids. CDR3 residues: CASSPLGGGPGGYTF. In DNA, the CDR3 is TGTGCCAGCAGTCCACTTGGAGGGGGGCCGGGTGGCTACACCTTC.

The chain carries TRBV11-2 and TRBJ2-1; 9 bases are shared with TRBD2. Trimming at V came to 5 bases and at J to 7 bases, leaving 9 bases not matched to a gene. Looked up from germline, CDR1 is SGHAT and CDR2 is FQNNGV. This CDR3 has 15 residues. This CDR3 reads CASSPGTSFGNEQFF. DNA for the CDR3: TGTGCCAGCAGCCCCGGGACTAGCTTCGGGAATGAGCAGTTCTTC.

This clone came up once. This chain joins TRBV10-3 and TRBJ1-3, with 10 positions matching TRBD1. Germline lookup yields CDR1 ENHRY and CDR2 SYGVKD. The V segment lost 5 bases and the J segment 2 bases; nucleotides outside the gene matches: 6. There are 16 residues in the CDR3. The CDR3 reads CAISQAGTGAGNTIYF. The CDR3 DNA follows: TGTGCCATCAGTCAGGCGGGGACAGGGGCTGGAAACACCATATATTTT.

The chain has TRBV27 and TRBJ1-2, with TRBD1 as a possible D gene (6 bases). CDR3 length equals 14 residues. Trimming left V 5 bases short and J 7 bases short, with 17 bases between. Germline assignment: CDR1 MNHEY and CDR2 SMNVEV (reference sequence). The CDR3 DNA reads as TGTGCCAGCAGTCTACAGGGAAACCAGGGTGGCTACACCTTC. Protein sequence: CASSLQGNQGGYTF.